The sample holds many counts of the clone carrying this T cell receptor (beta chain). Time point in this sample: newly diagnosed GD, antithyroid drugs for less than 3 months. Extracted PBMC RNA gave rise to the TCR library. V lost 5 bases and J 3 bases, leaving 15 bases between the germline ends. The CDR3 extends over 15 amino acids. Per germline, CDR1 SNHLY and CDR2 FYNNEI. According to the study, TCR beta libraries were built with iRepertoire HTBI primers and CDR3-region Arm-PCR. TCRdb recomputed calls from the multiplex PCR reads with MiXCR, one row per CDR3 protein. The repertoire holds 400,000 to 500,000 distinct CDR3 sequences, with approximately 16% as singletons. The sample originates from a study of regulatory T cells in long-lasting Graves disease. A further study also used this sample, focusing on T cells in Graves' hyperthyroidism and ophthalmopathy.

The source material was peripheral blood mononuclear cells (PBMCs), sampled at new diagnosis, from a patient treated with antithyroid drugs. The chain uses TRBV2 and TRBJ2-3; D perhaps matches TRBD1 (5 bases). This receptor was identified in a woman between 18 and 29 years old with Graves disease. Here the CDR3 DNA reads TGTGCCAGCAGTTCTCAGGGTCTAAGAACAGATACGCAGTATTTT. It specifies CASSSQGLRTDTQYF.